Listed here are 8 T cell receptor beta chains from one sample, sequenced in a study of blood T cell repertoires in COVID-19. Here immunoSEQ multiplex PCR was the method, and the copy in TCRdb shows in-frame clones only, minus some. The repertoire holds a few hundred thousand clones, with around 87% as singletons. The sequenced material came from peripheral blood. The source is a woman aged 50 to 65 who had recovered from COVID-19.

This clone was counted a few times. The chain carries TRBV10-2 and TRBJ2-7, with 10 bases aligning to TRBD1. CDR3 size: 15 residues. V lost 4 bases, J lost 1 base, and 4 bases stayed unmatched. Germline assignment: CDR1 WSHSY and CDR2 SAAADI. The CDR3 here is CASSGGTGESYEQYF. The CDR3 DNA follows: TGCGCCAGCAGTGGAGGGACAGGGGAATCCTACGAGCAGTACTTC.

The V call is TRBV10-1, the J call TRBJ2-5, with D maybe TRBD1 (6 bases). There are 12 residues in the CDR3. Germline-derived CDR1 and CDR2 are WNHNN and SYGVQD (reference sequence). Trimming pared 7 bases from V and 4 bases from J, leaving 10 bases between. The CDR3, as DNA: TGCGCCAGCACAGGGGTAGGAGAGACCCAGTACTTC. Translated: CASTGVGETQYF.

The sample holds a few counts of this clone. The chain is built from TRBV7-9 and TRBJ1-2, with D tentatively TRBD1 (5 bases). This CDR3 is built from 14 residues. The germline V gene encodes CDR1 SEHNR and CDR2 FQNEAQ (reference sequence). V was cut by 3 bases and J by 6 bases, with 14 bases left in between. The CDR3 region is CASSFAGLRDGYTF. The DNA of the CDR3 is TGTGCCAGCAGCTTTGCGGGACTCCGGGATGGCTACACCTTC.

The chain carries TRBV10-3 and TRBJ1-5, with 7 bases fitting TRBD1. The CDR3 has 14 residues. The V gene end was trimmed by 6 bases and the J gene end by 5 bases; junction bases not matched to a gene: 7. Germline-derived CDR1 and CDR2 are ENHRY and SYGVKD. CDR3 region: CAISPTGIDQPQHF. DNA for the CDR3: TGTGCCATCAGCCCGACAGGGATTGATCAGCCCCAGCATTTT.

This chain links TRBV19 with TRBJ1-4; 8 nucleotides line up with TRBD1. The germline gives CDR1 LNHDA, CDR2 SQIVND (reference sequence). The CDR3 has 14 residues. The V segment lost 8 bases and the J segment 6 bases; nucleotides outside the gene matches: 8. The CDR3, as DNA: TGTGCCAGTCGAGACAGGGGAGAGGATGAAAAACTGTTTTTT. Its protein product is CASRDRGEDEKLFF.

Here the CDR3 DNA reads TGTGCCAGCAGCTTAGGGGGCGGACAAGCCTACGAGCAGTACTTC. It specifies CASSLGGGQAYEQYF. The V gene is TRBV7-2, the J gene TRBJ2-7, with a tentative D call TRBD1 (5 bases). The CDR3 is made up of 15 amino acids. Trimming stripped 1 base from V and 2 bases from J, with 12 bases between. Germline assignment: CDR1 SGHTA and CDR2 FQGNSA.

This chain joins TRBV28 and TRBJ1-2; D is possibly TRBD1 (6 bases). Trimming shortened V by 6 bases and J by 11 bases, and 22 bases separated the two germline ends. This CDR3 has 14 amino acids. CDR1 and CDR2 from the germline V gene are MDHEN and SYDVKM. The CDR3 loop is CASRLVDRSLGYTF. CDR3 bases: TGTGCCAGCAGACTCGTTGACAGGTCCTTAGGGTACACCTTC.

CDR3 nucleotides: TGTGCCAGCAGCTCTGACAGGGTGTCGGCCGCGCAGTATTTT. Amino acids: CASSSDRVSAAQYF. This rearrangement joins TRBV7-2 to TRBJ2-3, with TRBD1 identical over 7 bases. Germline V lookup: CDR1 SGHTA, CDR2 FQGNSA. The CDR3 sequence is 14 residues long. Trimming took 4 bases from V and 10 from J; bases not matched to a gene: 11.